The TCR beta chain described here comes from a study of Graves' ophthalmopathy and Graves' hyperthyroidism. Study-level results: Between ophthalmopathy and stable hyperthyroidism, a 13-signature model drew a separation with around 88% sensitivity and approximately 81% specificity.

From RNA, the CDR3 regions of TCR beta chains were amplified and sequenced. The workflow started with a first-round RT-PCR run with HTBI primers and then moved on to a second-round multiplex PCR. TCRdb recomputed calls from the multiplex PCR reads with MiXCR, one row per CDR3 protein. The sample has about 210,000 distinct CDR3 sequences, under 30% seen once. This clonotype was found a few times. Its matching antigen is unknown. Exclusion covered patients with other autoimmune diseases or uncontrolled infections (as well as pregnancy or lactation). Clinical symptoms, serum thyroxine, TRAb, thyroid ultrasound and orbital computed tomography formed the basis of diagnosis. It was from more than 9 ml of fresh peripheral blood that the PBMCs came. This CDR3 is built from 13 residues. V lost 5 bases, J lost 5 bases, and 4 bases stayed unmatched. Germline V lookup: CDR1 MDHEN, CDR2 SYDVKM.

Sequencing was done on a sample of peripheral blood. The chain links TRBV28 to TRBJ2-5, with 8 bases matching TRBD1. This TCR was recovered from a man aged 45-60 years with Graves' ophthalmopathy. Written as DNA, the CDR3 is TGTGCCAGCAGTCCCCGGGACAGGGAGACCCAGTACTTC. Its protein is CASSPRDRETQYF.